These T cell receptor beta chains were read from a single sample in a study of sequential checkpoint blockade in melanoma. Sequenced by immunoSEQ multiplex PCR; TCRdb stores in-frame clones only, minus some. Of several thousand clones in the sample, roughly 19% were seen once. The sample was tumor tissue (inferred from file names), taken from a patient given nivolumab and ipilimumab in sequence. Every receptor here comes from a human donor with melanoma. The CDR3 runs from the conserved cysteine through the conserved F or W. D genes are given only for firm matches. Not all rows give a size; the values are once, few, many and, for expanded clones, a class.

clone_size: -
v_call: TRBV9
cdr3_length: 14
j_call: TRBJ2-3
d_call: TRBD1
cdr3_aa: CASSVSGGGDTQYF
cdr3_nt: TGTGCCAGCAGCGTCTCAGGGGGCGGGGATACGCAGTATTTT

clone_size: -
v_call: TRBV15
cdr3_length: 16
j_call: TRBJ1-6
d_call: TRBD1
cdr3_aa: CATSRDRGTDGSPLHF
cdr3_nt: TGTGCCACCAGCAGAGATCGAGGGACAGATGGTTCACCCCTCCACTTT

clone_size: -
v_call: TRBV29-1
cdr3_length: 12
j_call: TRBJ2-4
d_call: -
cdr3_aa: CSVLPGTDIQYF
cdr3_nt: TGCAGCGTTTTACCCGGGACTGACATTCAGTACTTC

clone_size: few
v_call: TRBV7-1
cdr3_length: 13
j_call: TRBJ2-7
d_call: -
cdr3_aa: CASSLGSGYEQYF
cdr3_nt: TGTGCCAGCAGCTTAGGGTCGGGCTACGAGCAGTACTTC

clone_size: -
v_call: TRBV19
cdr3_length: 14
j_call: TRBJ2-2
d_call: -
cdr3_aa: CASRQPGGTGELFF
cdr3_nt: TGTGCCAGTAGGCAACCTGGGGGCACCGGGGAGCTGTTTTTT

clone_size: few
v_call: TRBV5-1
cdr3_length: 16
j_call: TRBJ2-1
d_call: TRBD2
cdr3_aa: CASSLAVAGGHNEQFF
cdr3_nt: TGCGCCAGCAGCTTGGCCGTGGCGGGGGGCCACAATGAGCAGTTCTTC

clone_size: many
v_call: TRBV9
cdr3_length: 14
j_call: TRBJ2-3
d_call: TRBD2
cdr3_aa: CASSGTSGTDTQYF
cdr3_nt: TGTGCCAGCAGTGGGACTAGCGGCACAGATACGCAGTATTTT

clone_size: few
v_call: TRBV6-8
cdr3_length: 15
j_call: TRBJ1-5
d_call: -
cdr3_aa: CASSYGAGVHQPQHF
cdr3_nt: TGTGCCAGCAGTTACGGGGCAGGGGTGCATCAGCCCCAGCATTTT

clone_size: few
v_call: TRBV14
cdr3_length: 17
j_call: TRBJ1-2
d_call: -
cdr3_aa: CASSQFGGTDVNYGYTF
cdr3_nt: TGTGCCAGCAGCCAATTCGGGGGGACCGACGTAAACTATGGCTACACCTTC

clone_size: few
v_call: TRBV6-8
cdr3_length: 14
j_call: TRBJ1-1
d_call: TRBD1
cdr3_aa: CAISMTGEDTEAFF
cdr3_nt: TGTGCCATCAGCATGACAGGGGAGGACACTGAAGCTTTCTTT